The text below deals with one T cell receptor (beta chain). The data originate from a study of CD8 T cells in Susac syndrome. With random hexamers, about 0.5 to 1 ug RNA was reverse transcribed. TCRdb independently ran MiXCR on the immunoSEQ multiplex PCR reads; one entry per CDR3 protein. The repertoire consists of over 130,000 distinct CDR3 sequences, with around 93% occurring once and the leading ten covering more than 0.11%. TEMRA cells were FACS-enriched, with CD8+ and CD4+ T cells isolated negatively. CDR1 and CDR2 from the germline V gene are GTSNPN and SVGIG (reference sequence). Trimming removed 1 base from V and 7 bases from J, with 16 bases in between. The CDR3 is 14 amino acids.

The V and J genes are TRBV30 and TRBJ1-2; D call uncertain. This TCR was sampled from a human donor with Susac syndrome. Specimen: CD4+ T cells from PBMCs. The CDR3 DNA follows: TGTGCCTGGAGTGGACCCGGGCCGGGTGGTGGCTACACCTTC. This encodes CAWSGPGPGGGYTF.